The source of this TCR beta chain is a study of vaccination and CD4 T cells after COVID-19. About the study: Stimulation used overlapping spike peptides from SARS-CoV-2, HCoV-NL63, HCoV-OC43 and HCoV-229E. General study findings and limits: Spike mono-reactivity applied to 304 of 307 vaccine-specific clones detected in convalescent patients.

Researchers used the Oncomine TCR Beta short-read assay to sequence DNA from cultured CD4+ T cells. TCRdb reanalysed the PCR reads using MiXCR and keeps one entry per CDR3 protein. The sample has under 30,000 distinct CDR3 sequences; approximately 64% are singletons. Remarks on this clonotype: Its antigen remains unknown.

The sample's treatment: approximately 10-day PBMC culture with coronavirus spike peptide pools or control peptides (ViraFEST assay). The sample here was CD4+ T cells from blood, cultured in vitro, taken after SARS-CoV-2 vaccination. The TCR originated in a human donor who received a COVID-19 vaccine.

CDR3 bases: TGTGCCATCAAAGCGGCCAGGGGGAAAGAGACCCAGTACTTC. Translation: CAIKAARGKETQYF. This chain links TRBV10-3 with TRBJ2-5; 7 bases align to TRBD1. CDR1 and CDR2 from the germline V gene are ENHRY and SYGVKD. This CDR3 is built from 14 residues. After removal of 7 bases from V and 3 bases from J, the junction contained 8 bases not matched to a gene.